Listed below are T cell receptor beta chains from one sample, sequenced in a study of long-term antiretroviral therapy in people with HIV. This table comes from immunoSEQ multiplex PCR, and its TCRdb copy is limited to in-frame clones, with some not included. The sample consists of some 20,000 clones, approximately 80% of them appearing once. This sample comprised unsorted PBMCs, obtained 1.2 years after starting antiretroviral therapy. All receptors come from a woman aged 40 to 50 with HIV. Both conserved end residues are trimmed from each CDR3.

cdr3_length v_call cdr3_aa
18 TRBV4-1 ASSRSPPGQGPIAEDEQF
11 TRBV10-3 AIRGPGHNGYT
13 TRBV2 ASAWDRDRSYEQY
13 TRBV2 ASSESVAGEYEQY
12 TRBV5-6 ASSGKRENYEQY
14 TRBV11-3 ASSERGTGAYNEQF
14 TRBV4-2 ASSRTGTNSNQPQH
12 TRBV7-2 ASSLRQGNYGYT
12 TRBV11-2 ASSPQGANTEAF
13 TRBV28 ASSFLGQGGTEAF
12 TRBV5-1 ASSLKGLGNEQY
10 TRBV28 ASRTGSSTIY
11 TRBV6-1 AGGTGERETQY
12 TRBV10-3 AISGQYSNQPQH
13 TRBV2 ASSGQGRSTDTQY
16 TRBV16 ASSQLGQGSINTGELF
12 TRBV21-1 ASSYRDRVTEAF
12 TRBV18 ASSPGLERYEQY
11 TRBV5-5 ASNRMVDTEAF
13 TRBV2 ASSGQSSSGNTIY
15 TRBV14 ASSQKGLRGPEYEQY
13 TRBV6-1 ASSGAAGATDTQY
12 TRBV6-5 ASSYGGRVDEQY
11 TRBV27 ASSTGPPYEQY
11 TRBV29-1 SVGTGTGETQY
12 TRBV5-1 ASSLGRENTEAF
11 TRBV28 ASADRVFYEQY
13 TRBV6-1 ASNVGSGRANEQF
14 TRBV19 ASTLRTGHSNQPQH
13 TRBV19 ASSMFRTENQPQH
14 TRBV5-4 ASSLAGTGGLRIQY
12 TRBV6-1 ASSEDEGIYEQY
13 TRBV5-1 ASSLQRELSYEQY
11 TRBV2 ASSLDSSYEQY
13 TRBV19 ASREREGRTGELF
13 TRBV7-2 ASSPSLGLMMPQH
14 TRBV28 ASIPLAGETNGELF
12 TRBV6-1 ASRGPVSNQPQH
12 TRBV5-1 ASQSGRTYNEQF
11 TRBV4-1 ASSQLDKNEQF
13 TRBV27 ASSLSGQGWDTIY
12 TRBV10-1 ASSGDREQETQY
13 TRBV9 ASSASGAFTDTQY
16 TRBV6-4 ASSANPGVGNLNWGYT
12 TRBV5-1 ASSLGQGAYEQY
14 TRBV7-8 ASSGGMAGVEHTQY
12 TRBV18 ASSPGALGNTIY
10 TRBV14 ASSQDSNGYT
10 TRBV7-2 ASSLVAGQEY
14 TRBV28 ASSSLDVDREAEAF
13 TRBV30 AWSAMGGGDTEAF
13 TRBV7-8 ASSLETGSSTEAF
12 TRBV5-1 ASRGQGSSYEQY
14 TRBV6-5 ASSYSIRGQGQGYT
13 TRBV10-3 AISGKQGVTYEQY